These 14 T cell receptor beta chains originate from one sample sequenced in a study of blood T cell repertoires in COVID-19. Clones were sequenced by immunoSEQ multiplex PCR, and TCRdb holds only the in-frame ones, with some missing. The sample lists around 300,000 clones; roughly nine tenths were seen once. Sequencing was performed on PBMCs or T cells enriched from blood (not recorded which). The receptors stem from a woman in her 40s who had recovered from COVID-19.

The chain joins TRBV11-2 to TRBJ2-7; D perhaps matches TRBD2 (6 bases). The CDR3 runs to 15 residues. CDR1 SGHAT and CDR2 FQNNGV come from the germline V gene. Trimming left V 2 bases short and J 0 bases short, with 11 bases between. This CDR3 reads CASSLSAGSSYEQYF. Written as DNA, the CDR3 is TGTGCCAGCAGCTTATCCGCGGGGTCCTCCTACGAGCAGTACTTC.

About this clone itself: Distinct nucleotide sequences in the sample also encode this CDR3. The CDR3 protein is CASRLAGYNEQFF. The CDR3, as DNA: TGTGCCAGCAGACTAGCGGGATACAATGAGCAGTTCTTC. This rearrangement joins TRBV12-3 or TRBV12-4 to TRBJ2-1, with 10 positions matching TRBD2. J was trimmed by 4 bases and V by 6 bases; bases with no gene match: 0. The CDR3 is made up of 13 amino acids.

V usage is TRBV28 and J usage is TRBJ2-3, with a possible D match to TRBD1 (7 bases). V was clipped by 4 bases and J by 2 bases, with 22 bases between them. The germline CDR1 and CDR2 sequences are MDHEN and SYDVKM. The CDR3 sequence is 18 residues long. CDR3 amino acids: CASSSSGRQGLATDTQYF. CDR3 in DNA: TGTGCCAGCAGTTCCTCCGGGAGACAGGGACTGGCCACAGATACGCAGTATTTT.

V gene TRBV7-2 combines with J gene TRBJ1-3; D is uncertain. The V gene's germline CDR1 is SGHTA and CDR2 FQGNSA. There are 16 residues in the CDR3. With 3 bases removed from V and 0 bases from J, the gap between germline ends came to 12 bases. Here the CDR3 DNA reads TGTGCCAGCAGCTTCGGCGCGGTACACTCTGGAAACACCATATATTTT. This codes for CASSFGAVHSGNTIYF.

The chain joins TRBV7-2 to TRBJ2-5; TRBD1 agrees at 8 bases. The CDR3 extends over 14 amino acids. J was trimmed by 4 bases and V by 3 bases; bases with no gene match: 4. Germline-derived CDR1 and CDR2 are SGHTA and FQGNSA. The CDR3 spells CASSFPGTGETQYF. CDR3 in DNA: TGTGCCAGCAGCTTCCCAGGGACAGGAGAGACCCAGTACTTC.

In its sample, this clone was seen once. The chain has TRBV15 and TRBJ2-5, with a tentative D call TRBD2 (6 bases). The CDR3 extends over 13 amino acids. The germline V and J ends were trimmed by 5 bases and 5 bases, with 12 bases remaining between them. CDR1 and CDR2 from the germline V gene are LNHNV and YYDKDF (reference sequence). CDR3 bases: TGTGCCACCAGCCACGGCGGGACGGAGACCCAGTACTTC. Translated, it gives CATSHGGTETQYF.

A few counts support this clone. CDR3 DNA sequence: TGTGCCAGCAGTGTCCTACAGGGGGACTATGGCTACACCTTC. Its translation: CASSVLQGDYGYTF. V and J are TRBV2 and TRBJ1-2; 8 nucleotides line up with TRBD1. This CDR3 contains 14 residues. Germline CDR1 reads SNHLY; CDR2 reads FYNNEI. V lost 4 bases to trimming and J lost 3 bases; unmatched junction nucleotides: 4.

A word on this clone: Other DNA variants within this sample encode the same CDR3. J is TRBJ1-1 and V is TRBV7-2; 8 bases are a match to TRBD1. Germline V gene data show CDR1 as SGHTA and CDR2 as FQGNSA. Germline trimming cut 2 bases from V and 0 bases from J; bases unmatched to any gene: 2. CDR3 length: 15 residues. This chain's CDR3 is CASSLQGALNTEAFF. DNA for the CDR3: TGTGCCAGCAGCTTACAGGGGGCACTGAACACTGAAGCTTTCTTT.

The chain has TRBV28 and TRBJ2-1; TRBD2 matches 12 bases. The CDR3 totals 16 residues. Germline loops: CDR1 MDHEN, CDR2 SYDVKM. V was pared by 6 bases and J by 11 bases, with 14 bases of the junction left unmatched. CDR3 residues: CASSRGGLAGSRQQFF. The CDR3 DNA follows: TGTGCCAGCAGCCGAGGAGGACTAGCGGGGTCGAGACAGCAGTTCTTC.

CDR3 nucleotides: TGTGCCATCAGTCCAAGCGGGGACAATGAGCAGTTCTTC. It encodes CAISPSGDNEQFF. The rearrangement links TRBV10-3 to TRBJ2-1, with 7 nucleotides matching TRBD2. Unmatched junction bases numbered 3, after V lost 5 bases and J lost 5 bases. The CDR3 consists of 13 residues. Germline CDR1 is ENHRY and CDR2 is SYGVKD.

A single count supports this clone. V gene TRBV11-3 combines with J gene TRBJ2-5; tentative D call: TRBD1 (6 bases). The germline CDR1 and CDR2 sequences are SGHNT and YENEEA. The V end was cut by 5 bases, the J end by 1 base, with 8 bases between. The CDR3 runs 13 residues. CDR3 protein: CASSAGVQETQYF. The CDR3 region has the DNA TGTGCCAGCAGCGCAGGGGTCCAAGAGACCCAGTACTTC.

The rearrangement links TRBV3-1 (or the pseudogene TRBV3-2) to TRBJ1-1, with D perhaps matching TRBD1 (5 bases). Trimming removed 4 bases from V and 3 bases from J, with 12 bases in between. The CDR3 has 14 residues. Germline values: CDR1 LGHDT, CDR2 YNNKEL (reference sequence). CDR3: CASSPRGEDTEAFF. The CDR3 nucleotides read TGTGCCAGCAGCCCGCGGGGGGAGGACACTGAAGCTTTCTTT.

The table lists this clone with a few counts. This rearrangement joins TRBV7-8 to TRBJ2-3; D perhaps matches TRBD2 (7 bases). Germline V gene data show CDR1 as SGHVS and CDR2 as FQNEAQ. This CDR3 region has 15 residues. Trimming removed 0 bases from V and 9 bases from J, with 16 bases in between. CDR3 protein: CASSLANGGGGTQYF. The DNA for the CDR3 is TGTGCCAGCAGCTTAGCGAATGGCGGGGGCGGAACGCAGTATTTT.

The chain recombines TRBV19 with TRBJ1-2, with 9 bases identical to TRBD1. The CDR3 is 15 residues long. With V trimmed by 3 bases and J by 8 bases, 10 bases remained unmatched. The germline V gene encodes CDR1 LNHDA and CDR2 SQIVND (reference sequence). The CDR3 sequence is CASSISGTGTIGYTF. Here the CDR3 DNA reads TGTGCCAGTAGTATCTCCGGGACAGGGACCATCGGCTACACCTTC.